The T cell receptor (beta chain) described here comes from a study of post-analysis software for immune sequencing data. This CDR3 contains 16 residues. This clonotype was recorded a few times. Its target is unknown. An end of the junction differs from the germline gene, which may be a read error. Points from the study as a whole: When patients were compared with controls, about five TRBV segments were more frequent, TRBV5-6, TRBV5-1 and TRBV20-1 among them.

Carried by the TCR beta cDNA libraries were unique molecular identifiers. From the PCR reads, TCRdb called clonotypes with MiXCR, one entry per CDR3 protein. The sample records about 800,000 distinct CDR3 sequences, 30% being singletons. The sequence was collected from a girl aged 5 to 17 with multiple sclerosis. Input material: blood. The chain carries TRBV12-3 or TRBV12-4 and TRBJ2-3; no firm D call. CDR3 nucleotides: TGTGCCAGCAGTTTTGGGGTAGTAATGAGCACAGATGCGCAGTATTTT. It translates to CASSFGVVMSTDAQYF.